This record covers a single T cell receptor (beta chain). Antigen: not known. Each sorted subset replicate got 200 ng genomic DNA, roughly 30,000 genomes. Profiling relied on immunoSEQ multiplex PCR, and the TCRdb table lists in-frame clones only, not all of them. The sample lists around 1.9 million clones, about 93% occurring once. The germline CDR1 and CDR2 sequences are ENHRY and SYGVKD. The CDR3 has 14 amino acids. J gave up 10 bases and V 4 bases, and 8 bases lay outside the gene matches. These data are taken from a study of shared clonotypes between healthy human individuals. CD45RO negativity and positive selection for CCR7 defined naive CD8 cells, a population that excluded terminally differentiated effector memory CD45RA+ cells. The study's findings and limits: In the sorted subsets, rarefaction showed sequencing was incomplete despite large depth. Between four donors, naive CD4 clonotypes were shared at a level of about 5%. Donor clonotype sharing was expected to depend on sequencing depth.

Sequencing was carried out using naive CD8+ T cells from PBMCs. The receptor was isolated from a man aged 18 to 30 in good health. Some clones in this sample may be carry-over from other donors' samples. This chain joins TRBV10-3 and TRBJ2-1; 9 nucleotides line up with TRBD1. As DNA, the CDR3 is TGTGCCATCAGTGTCACCTCGGGACAGGGAGAGCAGTTCTTC. This sequence encodes CAISVTSGQGEQFF.